This entry lists 10 T cell receptor beta chains sequenced from one sample in a study of tumor-infiltrating lymphocytes in localized non-small cell lung cancer. The assay was immunoSEQ multiplex PCR, and TCRdb's table has in-frame clones only and misses some. The table lists 5,500 to 7,500 clones, about 71% of them singletons. What was sequenced was uninvolved lung tissue not adjacent to the tumor. The receptors originated from a human donor with non-small cell lung cancer.

This clone appeared a single time. The rearrangement uses TRBV27 and TRBJ2-1; 7 bases match TRBD2. V lost 5 bases, J lost 7 bases, and 8 bases stayed unmatched. The V gene's germline CDR1 is MNHEY and CDR2 SMNVEV (reference sequence). This CDR3 is 14 amino acids long. The CDR3 reads CASSLTLGGNEQFF. The DNA of the CDR3 is TGTGCCAGCAGTCTTACCCTCGGGGGGAATGAGCAGTTCTTC.

This chain links TRBV5-1 with TRBJ1-4, with 10 positions matching TRBD1. Trimming cost V 4 bases and J 6 bases; bases outside gene matches: 3. The CDR3 extends over 14 amino acids. Germline V gene lookup returns CDR1 SGHRS and CDR2 YFSETQ. This CDR3 is CASSPGTGDEKLFF. CDR3 coding DNA: TGCGCCAGCAGCCCGGGGACAGGGGATGAAAAACTGTTTTTT.

The rearrangement uses TRBV28 and TRBJ1-4; 9 bases map to TRBD1. There are 15 residues in the CDR3. V lost 5 bases to trimming and J lost 6 bases; unmatched junction nucleotides: 7. Germline V gene sequence: CDR1 MDHEN, CDR2 SYDVKM. The CDR3 nucleotides are TGTGCCAGCAGTGTGCCACAGGGGGCGCATGAAAAACTGTTTTTT. Translation: CASSVPQGAHEKLFF.

The J gene is TRBJ2-7, the V gene TRBV6-1; 11 nucleotides agree with TRBD2. This CDR3 region has 13 residues. V trimming: 8 bases; J trimming: 6 bases; junction bases outside the gene matches: 6. Per the germline V gene, CDR1 is MNHNS and CDR2 is SASEGT. The CDR3 sequence: CASQLAGASEQYF. The CDR3 DNA follows: TGTGCCAGCCAACTAGCGGGAGCGAGCGAGCAGTACTTC.

CDR3 bases: TGCGCCAGCAGCTTACAAACTTCAGGACACCGTGAAGCTTTCTTT. Translation: CASSLQTSGHREAFF. This chain links TRBV5-1 with TRBJ1-1, with a tentative D call TRBD1 (5 bases). The V gene's germline CDR1 is SGHRS and CDR2 YFSETQ. The CDR3 runs to 15 residues. Deletions cut 2 bases from V and 7 bases from J, with 18 bases between.

In its sample, this clone is medium-sized. V and J are TRBV7-2 and TRBJ1-3, with D perhaps matching TRBD1 (5 bases). Germline CDR1 SGHTA, CDR2 FQGNSA. Trimming removed 6 bases at V and 3 bases at J, with 12 bases between. The CDR3 contains 14 residues. The CDR3 loop reads CASSPNQGGNTIYF. CDR3 nucleotide sequence: TGTGCCAGCAGTCCGAATCAGGGTGGAAACACCATATATTTT.

This chain uses TRBV10-1 with TRBJ2-5; TRBD1 matches at 10 bases. This CDR3 comprises 15 residues. With 3 bases clipped from V and 4 bases from J, the junction kept 5 bases outside the gene matches. Germline V gives CDR1 WNHNN, CDR2 SYGVQD (reference sequence). CDR3 DNA sequence: TGCGCCAGCAGTGATGCGGACAGGGGGGGAGAGACCCAGTACTTC. It is translated as CASSDADRGGETQYF.

The rearrangement joins TRBV25-1 to TRBJ2-2, with 7 bases identical to TRBD1. CDR3 length: 16 amino acids. Per germline, CDR1 MGHDK and CDR2 SYGVNS. The junction had 15 bases not matched to a gene; V was cut back by 5 bases and J by 9 bases. CDR3 residues: CASSKGTAQSLRELFF. In nucleotides, the CDR3 is TGTGCCAGCAGTAAAGGGACAGCCCAGAGCCTTAGGGAGCTGTTTTTT.

The rearrangement joins TRBV27 to TRBJ1-1; D uncertain. There are 13 residues in the CDR3. CDR1 is MNHEY, CDR2 SMNVEV, per germline (reference sequence). Trimming pared 0 bases from V and 2 bases from J, leaving 4 bases between. The CDR3 loop is CASSLSTNTEAFF. In nucleotides, the CDR3 is TGTGCCAGCAGTTTATCGACCAACACTGAAGCTTTCTTT.

The J gene is TRBJ1-1, the V gene TRBV28; D not resolved. The germline gives CDR1 MDHEN, CDR2 SYDVKM. The V end lost 8 bases, the J end lost 4 bases, and 17 bases lay between the germline ends. This CDR3 region has 14 residues. CDR3 amino acids: CASAPLGRATEAFF. Written as DNA, the CDR3 is TGTGCCAGCGCCCCGTTGGGGAGAGCCACTGAAGCTTTCTTT.